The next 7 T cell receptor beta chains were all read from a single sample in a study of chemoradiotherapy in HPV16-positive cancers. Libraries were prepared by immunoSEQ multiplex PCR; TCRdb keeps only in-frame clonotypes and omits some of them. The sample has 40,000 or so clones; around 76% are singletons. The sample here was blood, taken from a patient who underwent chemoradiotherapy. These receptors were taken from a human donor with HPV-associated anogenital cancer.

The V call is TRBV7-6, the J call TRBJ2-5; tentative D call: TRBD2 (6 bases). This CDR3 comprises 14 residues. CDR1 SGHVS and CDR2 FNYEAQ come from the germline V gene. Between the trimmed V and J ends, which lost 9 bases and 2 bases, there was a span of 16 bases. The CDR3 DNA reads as TGTGCCAGTAGGGCCGGGCTAGCGCAAGAGACCCAGTACTTC. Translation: CASRAGLAQETQYF.

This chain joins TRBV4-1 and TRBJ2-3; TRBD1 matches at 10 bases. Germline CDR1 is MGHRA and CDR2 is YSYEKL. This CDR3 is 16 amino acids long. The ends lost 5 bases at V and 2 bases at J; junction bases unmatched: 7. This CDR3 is CASSTGTGENTDTQYF. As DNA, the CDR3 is TGCGCCAGCAGCACCGGGACAGGGGAAAACACAGATACGCAGTATTTT.

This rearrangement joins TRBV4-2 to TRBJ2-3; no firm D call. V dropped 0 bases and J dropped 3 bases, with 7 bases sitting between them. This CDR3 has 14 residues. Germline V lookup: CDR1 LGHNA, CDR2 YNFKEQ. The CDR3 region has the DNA TGTGCCAGCAGCCAAGACAGGTTTACAGATACGCAGTATTTT. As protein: CASSQDRFTDTQYF.

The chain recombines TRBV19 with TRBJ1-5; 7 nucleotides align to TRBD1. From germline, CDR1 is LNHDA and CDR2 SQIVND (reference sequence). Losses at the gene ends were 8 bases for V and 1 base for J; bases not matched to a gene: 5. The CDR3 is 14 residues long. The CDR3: CASYQQGSNQPQHF. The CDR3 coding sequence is TGTGCCAGTTACCAACAGGGGAGCAATCAGCCCCAGCATTTT.

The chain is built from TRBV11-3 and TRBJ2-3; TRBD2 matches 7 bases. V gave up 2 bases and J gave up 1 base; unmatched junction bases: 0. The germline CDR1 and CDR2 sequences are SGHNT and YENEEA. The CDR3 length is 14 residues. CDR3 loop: CASSLRGGTDTQYF. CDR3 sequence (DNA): TGTGCCAGCAGCTTACGGGGGGGCACAGATACGCAGTATTTT.

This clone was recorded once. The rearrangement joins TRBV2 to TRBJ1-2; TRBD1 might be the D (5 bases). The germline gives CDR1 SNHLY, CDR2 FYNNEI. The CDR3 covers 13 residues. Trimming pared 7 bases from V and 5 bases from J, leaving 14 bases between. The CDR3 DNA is TGTGCCAGCACGGGCGACAGTCCGTATGGCTACACCTTC. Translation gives CASTGDSPYGYTF.

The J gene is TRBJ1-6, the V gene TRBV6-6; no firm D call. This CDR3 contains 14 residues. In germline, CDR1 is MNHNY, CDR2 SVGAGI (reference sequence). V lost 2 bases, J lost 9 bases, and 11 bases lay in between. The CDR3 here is CASSYVGMGSPLHF. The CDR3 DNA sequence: TGTGCCAGCAGTTACGTCGGGATGGGTTCACCCCTCCACTTT.